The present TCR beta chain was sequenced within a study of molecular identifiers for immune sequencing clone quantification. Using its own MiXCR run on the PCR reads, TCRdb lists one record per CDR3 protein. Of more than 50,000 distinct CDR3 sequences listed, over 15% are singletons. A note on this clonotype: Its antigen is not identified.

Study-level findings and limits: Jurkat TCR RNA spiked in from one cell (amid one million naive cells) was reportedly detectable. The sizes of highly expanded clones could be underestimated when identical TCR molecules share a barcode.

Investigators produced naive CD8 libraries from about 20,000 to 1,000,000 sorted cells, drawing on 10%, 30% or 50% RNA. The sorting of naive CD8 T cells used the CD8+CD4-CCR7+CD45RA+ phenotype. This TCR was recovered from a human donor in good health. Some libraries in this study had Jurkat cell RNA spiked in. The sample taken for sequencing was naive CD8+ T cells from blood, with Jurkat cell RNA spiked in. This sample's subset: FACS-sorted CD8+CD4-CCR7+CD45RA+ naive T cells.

CDR3 in amino acids: CASSPLPTGAEANYGYTF. As DNA, the CDR3 is TGTGCCAGCAGCCCCCTCCCGACAGGGGCCGAAGCTAACTATGGCTACACCTTC. The chain uses TRBV4-2 and TRBJ1-2; TRBD1 agrees at 8 bases. The V gene's germline CDR1 is LGHNA and CDR2 YNFKEQ. There are 18 residues in the CDR3. The V segment lost 4 bases and the J segment 0 bases; nucleotides outside the gene matches: 13.